The 24 T cell receptor beta chains reported below all come from one sample, sequenced in a study of T cell changes during pregnancy in multiple sclerosis. This table comes from immunoSEQ multiplex PCR, and its TCRdb copy is limited to in-frame clones, with some not included. The data show about 59,000 clones, with about 93% seen just once and about 2.8% held by the top ten. Sequences were derived from CD8+ T cells from peripheral blood mononuclear cells, sampled in the third trimester of pregnancy. These receptors all come from a female donor with multiple sclerosis, enrolled in a pregnancy study.

The rearrangement links TRBV12-2 to TRBJ2-7; TRBD2 is the table's D call and was not checked against the DNA. TRBV12-2 represents a pseudogene. CDR3 length: 13 amino acids. The CDR3 loop is CASRQLAGDEQYF. The CDR3 coding sequence is TGTGCAAGTCGCCAACTAGCGGGAGACGAGCAGTACTTC.

This clone has more than one count but fewer than ten. The V call is TRBV14, the J call TRBJ1-1; no clear D gene. Germline V gene lookup returns CDR1 SGHDN and CDR2 FVKESK. Trimming shortened V by 4 bases and J by 5 bases, and 8 bases separated the two germline ends. The CDR3 has 12 residues. The CDR3 is CASSPSGTEAFF. Here the CDR3 DNA reads TGTGCCAGCAGCCCCTCGGGAACTGAAGCTTTCTTT.

V and J are TRBV29-1 and TRBJ1-3, with TRBD1 identical over 10 bases. J gave up 4 bases and V 3 bases, and 3 bases lay outside the gene matches. The CDR3 runs to 14 residues. In germline, CDR1 is SQVTM, CDR2 ANQGSEA. The chain's CDR3 is CSVEGQGPGNTIYF. The CDR3 region has the DNA TGCAGCGTTGAGGGACAGGGGCCAGGAAACACCATATATTTT.

This clone occurred once. V and J are TRBV6-5 and TRBJ2-1; 14 bases are a match to TRBD2. CDR3 length: 16 amino acids. V lost 4 bases to trimming and J lost 8 bases; unmatched junction nucleotides: 7. CDR1 and CDR2 from the germline V gene are MNHEY and SVGAGI. This chain's CDR3 is CASSSGTSGSRDEQFF. CDR3 DNA: TGTGCCAGCAGTTCAGGGACTAGCGGGAGTAGGGATGAGCAGTTCTTC.

J is TRBJ2-7 and V is TRBV6-1, with D possibly being TRBD1 (8 bases). This CDR3 contains 14 residues. V lost 4 bases, J lost 2 bases, and 12 bases lay in between. CDR1 is MNHNS and CDR2 is SASEGT in the germline V gene. Here the CDR3 reads CASSGTGRAYEQYF. For the CDR3, the DNA is TGTGCCAGCAGTGGGACAGGGAGGGCCTACGAGCAGTACTTC.

V and J are TRBV19 and TRBJ2-1; possibly TRBD1 for D (5 bases). The length of the CDR3 is 16 residues. V dropped 9 bases and J dropped 5 bases, with 23 bases sitting between them. Germline-derived CDR1 and CDR2 are LNHDA and SQIVND (reference sequence). CDR3 protein: CASADTSRQIHNEQFF. The CDR3 coding sequence is TGTGCCAGCGCCGATACCTCCCGACAGATTCACAATGAGCAGTTCTTC. The full variable domain, rest sourced from reference TRBV19 and TRBJ2-1, is DGGITQSPKYLFRKEGQNVTLSCEQNLNHDAMYWYRQDPGQGLRLIYYSQIVNDFQKGDIAEGYSVSREKKESFPLTVTSAQKNPTAFYLCASADTSRQIHNEQFFGPGTRLTVL.

J is TRBJ2-7 and V is TRBV10-3; 9 nucleotides align to TRBD1. CDR1 is ENHRY, CDR2 SYGVKD, per germline. The CDR3 runs 14 residues. J lost 5 bases, V lost 4 bases, and 6 bases had no gene match. The CDR3 here is CAISGTGEVDEQYF. DNA for the CDR3: TGTGCCATCAGTGGGACAGGGGAAGTAGACGAGCAGTACTTC.

The chain joins TRBV27 to TRBJ2-1, with D maybe TRBD1 (5 bases). The V end lost 2 bases, the J end lost 13 bases, and 15 bases lay between the germline ends. Germline loops: CDR1 MNHEY, CDR2 SMNVEV (reference sequence). This CDR3 region has 13 residues. For the CDR3, the DNA is TGTGCCAGCAGTTTACTCCTTGGGGCTGATCAGTTCTTC. Amino acid sequence: CASSLLLGADQFF.

This chain uses TRBV5-1 with TRBJ2-1, with TRBD2 matching 10 bases. The J segment lost 6 bases and the V segment lost 2 bases, leaving 5 bases of the junction unmatched. Per germline, CDR1 SGHRS and CDR2 YFSETQ. This CDR3 spans 15 amino acids. CDR3 DNA: TGCGCCAGCAGCTTCACTAGCGGGGACTTCAATGAGCAGTTCTTC. Protein product: CASSFTSGDFNEQFF.

The genes are TRBV29-1 and TRBJ1-2; D unclear. The CDR3 is 14 residues long. Trimming left V 3 bases short and J 5 bases short, with 16 bases between. Germline-derived CDR1 and CDR2 are SQVTM and ANQGSEA. The chain's CDR3 is CSVDSKEGGYGYTF. The CDR3 DNA follows: TGCAGCGTTGATTCGAAAGAAGGCGGATATGGCTACACCTTC.

Written as DNA, the CDR3 is TGTGCCAGCAGCGAGGGAGCGGGAGTAGGGTACGAGCAGTACTTC. It encodes CASSEGAGVGYEQYF. The chain has TRBV9 and TRBJ2-7, with 8 positions matching TRBD2. CDR1 is SGDLS, CDR2 YYNGEE, per germline. This CDR3 contains 15 residues. Trimming cost V 3 bases and J 4 bases; bases outside gene matches: 9.

This clone was seen only once. This chain connects TRBV5-1 to TRBJ1-1, with TRBD1 matching 8 bases. This CDR3 comprises 15 residues. After removal of 2 bases from V and 6 bases from J, the junction contained 9 bases not matched to a gene. The germline CDR1 and CDR2 sequences are SGHRS and YFSETQ. The CDR3 region is CASSFNPGGFPEAFF. CDR3 in DNA: TGCGCCAGCAGCTTCAACCCAGGGGGCTTCCCTGAAGCTTTCTTT.

The sample holds one count of this clone. The V call is TRBV10-3, the J call TRBJ2-2; 8 bases fit TRBD2. The CDR3 loop spans 15 amino acids. Looked up from germline, CDR1 is ENHRY and CDR2 is SYGVKD. V gave up 4 bases and J gave up 4 bases; unmatched junction bases: 5. This CDR3 reads CAISGSGGVTGELFF. DNA for the CDR3: TGTGCCATCAGTGGCTCGGGAGGGGTCACCGGGGAGCTGTTTTTT.

The rearrangement links TRBV4-1 to TRBJ2-3, with D possibly matching TRBD2 (5 bases). Germline CDR1 is MGHRA and CDR2 is YSYEKL. CDR3 size: 14 residues. Trimming stripped 4 bases from V and 2 bases from J, with 10 bases between. This CDR3 is CASSPGRVTDTQYF. The CDR3 DNA reads TGCGCCAGCAGCCCCGGGCGGGTCACAGATACGCAGTATTTT.

The rearrangement links TRBV30 to TRBJ1-5; 9 positions match TRBD1. Unmatched junction bases numbered 14, after V lost 2 bases and J lost 9 bases. Looked up from germline, CDR1 is GTSNPN and CDR2 is SVGIG (reference sequence). The CDR3 runs to 16 residues. CDR3: CAWSPKPGQGHLPQHF. For the CDR3, the DNA is TGTGCCTGGAGTCCAAAGCCCGGACAGGGGCATTTGCCCCAGCATTTT.

The V call is TRBV5-5, the J call TRBJ2-7, with D perhaps TRBD1 (5 bases). Trimming removed 4 bases from V and 5 bases from J, with 13 bases in between. Per the germline V gene, CDR1 is SGHKS and CDR2 is YYEKEE (reference sequence). The CDR3 spans 13 residues. CDR3 nucleotides: TGTGCCAGCAGCGACTGGAAAGGGGACGAGCAGTACTTC. This gives the protein CASSDWKGDEQYF.

The rearrangement uses TRBV27 and TRBJ1-4; no definite D call. Per the germline V gene, CDR1 is MNHEY and CDR2 is SMNVEV (reference sequence). CDR3 length: 14 amino acids. Trimming stripped 9 bases from V and 5 bases from J, with 16 bases between. The CDR3 DNA reads as TGTGCCAGGGCCCCTGAACAGTCGAATGAAAAACTGTTTTTT. The encoded protein is CARAPEQSNEKLFF.

The chain couples TRBV28 to TRBJ2-1, with TRBD2 matching 11 bases. CDR3 length equals 18 residues. The V gene's germline CDR1 is MDHEN and CDR2 SYDVKM. Losses at the gene ends were 2 bases for V and 2 bases for J; bases not matched to a gene: 8. The CDR3 DNA sequence: TGTGCCAGCAGTTTACAGGGTATAGCGGGAGGGACCTACAATGAGCAGTTCTTC. It translates to CASSLQGIAGGTYNEQFF.

The CDR3 DNA is TGTGCCAGCAGCATGGGGGGACAGCCAATTTCTGGGGCCAACGTCCTGACTTTC. Protein product: CASSMGGQPISGANVLTF. V is TRBV7-2 and J is TRBJ2-6, with D maybe TRBD1 (7 bases). Germline CDR1 SGHTA, CDR2 FQGNSA. The V and J ends lost 5 bases and 1 base respectively, with 18 bases between them. The CDR3 consists of 18 residues.

V usage is TRBV18 and J usage is TRBJ2-1; TRBD2 matches at 10 bases. CDR1 KGHSH and CDR2 LQKENI come from the germline V gene. The CDR3 consists of 16 residues. J gave up 6 bases and V 0 bases, and 5 bases lay outside the gene matches. This chain's CDR3 is CASSPPRASGGNEQFF. The CDR3 DNA reads TGTGCCAGCTCACCACCGAGGGCTAGCGGGGGCAATGAGCAGTTCTTC.

The chain employs TRBV5-1 and TRBJ2-1; tentative D call: TRBD2 (6 bases). Trimming removed 3 bases from V and 5 bases from J, with 24 bases in between. This CDR3 contains 18 residues. Germline assignment: CDR1 SGHRS and CDR2 YFSETQ. In nucleotides, the CDR3 is TGCGCCAGCAGCTCCGGGACTGCACCTGATAATTCGAACAATGAGCAGTTCTTC. Translation gives CASSSGTAPDNSNNEQFF. Full variable domain (remainder filled in from reference TRBV5-1 and TRBJ2-1): KAGVTQTPRYLIKTRGQQVTLSCSPISGHRSVSWYQQTPGQGLQFLFEYFSETQRNKGNFPGRFSGRQFSNSRSEMNVSTLELGDSALYLCASSSGTAPDNSNNEQFFGPGTRLTVL.

The chain couples TRBV27 to TRBJ1-5, with D uncertain. V was pared by 2 bases and J by 1 base, with 3 bases between. The CDR3 spans 13 residues. CDR1 is MNHEY and CDR2 is SMNVEV in the germline V gene (reference sequence). The CDR3 loop is CASSLSSNQPQHF. Here the CDR3 DNA reads TGTGCCAGCAGTTTAAGCAGCAATCAGCCCCAGCATTTT.

The rearrangement links TRBV5-6 to TRBJ2-7; maybe TRBD1 (5 bases). Looked up from germline, CDR1 is SGHDT and CDR2 is YYEEEE. The CDR3 spans 13 residues. The V end lost 4 bases, the J end lost 2 bases, and 10 bases lay between the germline ends. CDR3 loop: CASSGAGPYEQYF. The CDR3, as DNA: TGTGCCAGCAGCGGGGCCGGGCCCTACGAGCAGTACTTC.

The chain uses TRBV9 and TRBJ1-1; 8 bases are a match to TRBD1. CDR3 length: 14 residues. Germline V gives CDR1 SGDLS, CDR2 YYNGEE. V trimming: 3 bases; J trimming: 1 base; junction bases outside the gene matches: 2. The CDR3 sequence is CASSGDRSNTEAFF. CDR3 DNA sequence: TGTGCCAGCAGCGGGGACAGGTCGAACACTGAAGCTTTCTTT.